A single sample is the source of the 20 T cell receptor beta chains below, sequenced in a study of T cells after yellow fever vaccination (dated by TCRdb to about 2019). Receptors were amplified or captured by 5' RACE. The sequencing machine was an Illumina NovaSeq 6000. TCRdb trimmed the raw reads at Q25, called clones with MiXCR and kept productive beta chains. Identical CDR3 proteins give one entry, which carries the most common genes and DNA. The sample table shows about 220,000 distinct CDR3 sequences, and approximately 3% are seen once. Around 3.2% of the sample goes to the ten largest clones. The sample's treatment or condition label, decoded: live attenuated yellow fever vaccine strain. The specimen was CD4+ T cells sorted from PBMCs, collected 10 days after the yellow fever booster vaccination. The receptors originated from a young man who received the YFV17D yellow fever vaccine.

This clonotype was recorded many times. The chain joins TRBV20-1 to TRBJ1-1; no clear D. The germline V gene encodes CDR1 DFQATT and CDR2 SNEGSKA (reference sequence). Trimming took off 0 bases at V and 0 bases at J, with 8 bases between the two ends. CDR3 size: 14 residues. CDR3 nucleotides: TGCAGTGCTAGAGATGAGGGAGTGAACACTGAAGCTTTCTTT. Translating gives CSARDEGVNTEAFF.

V and J are TRBV19 and TRBJ1-4, with D uncertain. Per the germline V gene, CDR1 is LNHDA and CDR2 is SQIVND (reference sequence). The CDR3 is made up of 17 amino acids. The V end lost 5 bases, the J end lost 1 base, and 17 bases lay between the germline ends. The CDR3 DNA is TGTGCCAGTAGTGCCACCCACAGAAGGTTAACTAATGAAAAACTGTTTTTT. As protein: CASSATHRRLTNEKLFF.

J is TRBJ1-4 and V is TRBV7-9, with D hard to call. The V end was cut by 4 bases, the J end by 0 bases, with 9 bases between. The length of the CDR3 is 15 residues. Germline CDR1 is SEHNR and CDR2 is FQNEAQ (reference sequence). CDR3 DNA sequence: TGTGCCAGCAGCTCCCGTGGAGCAACTAATGAAAAACTGTTTTTT. It codes for CASSSRGATNEKLFF.

This clonotype was counted at least ten times. The chain's CDR3 is CASSLQVTGELFF. Here the CDR3 DNA reads TGTGCCAGCAGCTTGCAGGTCACCGGGGAGCTGTTTTTT. The rearrangement joins TRBV5-5 to TRBJ2-2; D is undetermined. CDR1 SGHKS and CDR2 YYEKEE come from the germline V gene (reference sequence). The ends were cut back, 1 base at V and 4 bases at J, with 5 bases in the middle. The CDR3 is made up of 13 amino acids.

This clonotype turned up a few times. The chain employs TRBV28 and TRBJ2-7, with D perhaps matching TRBD1 or TRBD2 (6 bases each). V was clipped by 3 bases and J by 2 bases, with 14 bases between them. This CDR3 has 15 amino acids. Germline V gives CDR1 MDHEN, CDR2 SYDVKM. CDR3 sequence: CASSFGGQGAYEQYV. The CDR3 DNA reads TGTGCCAGCAGTTTCGGGGGCCAAGGGGCCTACGAGCAGTACGTC.

The V gene is TRBV7-2, the J gene TRBJ1-3; 11 bases match TRBD1. The ends lost 4 bases at V and 4 bases at J; junction bases unmatched: 0. The V gene's germline CDR1 is SGHTA and CDR2 FQGNSA. The CDR3 runs to 14 residues. The CDR3 bases are TGTGCCAGCAGCTGGACAGGGGGCGGAAACACCATATATTTT. Its translation: CASSWTGGGNTIYF. Filled out from reference TRBV7-2 and TRBJ1-3, the complete variable domain reads GAGVSQSPSNKVTEKGKDVELRCDPISGHTALYWYRQSLGQGLEFLIYFQGNSAPDKSGLPSDRFSAERTGGSVSTLTIQRTQQEDSAVYLCASSWTGGGNTIYFGEGSWLTVV.

This clonotype was detected only a few times. The rearrangement joins TRBV12-3 or TRBV12-4 to TRBJ2-4; 7 bases agree with TRBD2. V lost 2 bases, J lost 1 base, and 8 bases stayed unmatched. CDR3 length equals 17 residues. The CDR3 region is CASSLFGGLLAKNIQYF. CDR3 DNA: TGTGCCAGCAGTTTATTCGGGGGACTACTCGCCAAAAACATTCAGTACTTC.

This clonotype has ten or more counts. The chain is built from TRBV28 and TRBJ2-3; D possibly corresponds to TRBD2 (5 bases). Trimming left V 5 bases short and J 4 bases short, with 16 bases between. Germline CDR1 MDHEN, CDR2 SYDVKM. The CDR3 spans 15 residues. CDR3 DNA sequence: TGTGCCAGCAGTGTGGACTCCTTAGGACCAGATACGCAGTATTTT. Its translation: CASSVDSLGPDTQYF.

This clonotype was counted a few times. V and J are TRBV28 and TRBJ2-1; a possible D gene is TRBD2 (7 bases). Germline V gives CDR1 MDHEN, CDR2 SYDVKM. The CDR3 spans 15 residues. V was cut by 7 bases and J by 5 bases, with 18 bases left in between. The CDR3 sequence is CASKPGGIFDNEQFF. CDR3 DNA sequence: TGTGCCAGCAAACCGGGGGGCATTTTTGACAATGAGCAGTTCTTC.

This clonotype turned up a few times. The chain employs TRBV2 and TRBJ2-1; possibly TRBD1 or TRBD2 for D (5 bases each). Trimming left V 4 bases short and J 9 bases short, with 19 bases between. In germline, CDR1 is SNHLY, CDR2 FYNNEI. The CDR3 is made up of 15 amino acids. CDR3 protein: CASSGMGDLVGEQFF. CDR3 DNA sequence: TGTGCCAGCAGTGGGATGGGGGATTTGGTCGGTGAGCAGTTCTTC.

This clonotype was detected many times. V usage is TRBV12-3 or TRBV12-4 and J usage is TRBJ2-5, with 8 bases lining up with TRBD1. The CDR3 contains 13 residues. Unmatched junction bases numbered 5, after V lost 6 bases and J lost 5 bases. CDR3 DNA sequence: TGTGCCAGCAGCAGGGGGCGCGTCGAGACCCAGTACTTC. It is translated as CASSRGRVETQYF.

This clonotype came up a few times. The V call is TRBV6-2 or TRBV6-3, the J call TRBJ2-1, with 7 bases lining up with TRBD2. V lost 8 bases and J lost 5; bases outside the gene matches: 12. This CDR3 region has 15 residues. CDR1 and CDR2 from the germline V gene are MNHEY and SVGEGT. The CDR3 coding sequence is TGTGCCAGCGGGTACCACCGGGCGGGGGACAATGAGCAGTTCTTC. It specifies CASGYHRAGDNEQFF.

Ten or more counts support this clonotype. The J gene is TRBJ2-5, the V gene TRBV12-3 or TRBV12-4, with D perhaps given as TRBD1 or TRBD2 (6 bases each). CDR3 length equals 13 residues. V gave up 6 bases and J gave up 2 bases, with 10 bases separating them. The CDR3 sequence: CASSGGQQETQYF. The CDR3 DNA sequence: TGTGCCAGCAGCGGGGGCCAACAAGAGACCCAGTACTTC.

This clonotype was recorded at least ten times. The chain carries TRBV12-3 or TRBV12-4 and TRBJ2-5, with D perhaps TRBD1 (5 bases). Trimming removed 6 bases from V and 2 bases from J, with 10 bases in between. The CDR3 contains 13 residues. In nucleotides, the CDR3 is TGTGCCAGCAGAGAACAGGTGCAAGAGACCCAGTACTTC. This gives the protein CASREQVQETQYF.

The chain has TRBV5-5 and TRBJ1-2; 7 positions match TRBD1. The CDR3 has 16 residues. Germline CDR1 reads SGHKS; CDR2 reads YYEKEE (reference sequence). V trimming: 1 base; J trimming: 8 bases; junction bases outside the gene matches: 14. For the CDR3, the DNA is TGTGCCAGCAGCTTGCGGGGGCAGGGGGTTTGGGGCGGCTACACCTTC. It specifies CASSLRGQGVWGGYTF.

This clonotype occurred many times. The chain joins TRBV3-1 to TRBJ2-1; D might be TRBD2 (6 bases). There are 14 residues in the CDR3. Germline lookup yields CDR1 LGHDT and CDR2 YNNKEL (reference sequence). The V end was cut by 4 bases, the J end by 9 bases, with 16 bases between. As DNA, the CDR3 is TGTGCCAGCAGCCGGGAAACGGGGGAGGTTGAGCAGTTCTTC. It translates to CASSRETGEVEQFF.

There are many counts of this clonotype. The chain links TRBV20-1 to TRBJ2-3, with D maybe TRBD2 (6 bases). The V end lost 4 bases, the J end lost 4 bases, and 6 bases lay between the germline ends. This CDR3 region has 11 residues. The V gene's germline CDR1 is DFQATT and CDR2 SNEGSKA (reference sequence). CDR3 DNA sequence: TGCAGTGCTACTAGCGCAGATACGCAGTATTTT. Its translation is CSATSADTQYF.

This clonotype turned up a few times. This rearrangement joins TRBV5-6 to TRBJ1-5; D perhaps matches TRBD1 (6 bases). The CDR3 consists of 19 residues. The V gene's germline CDR1 is SGHDT and CDR2 YYEEEE. Trimming stripped 4 bases from V and 0 bases from J, with 23 bases between. For the CDR3, the DNA is TGTGCCAGCAGCCTCCCAGACCGAGGACAGCCATTTAGCAATCAGCCCCAGCATTTT. The encoded protein is CASSLPDRGQPFSNQPQHF.

This clonotype was seen ten or more times. The V and J genes are TRBV3-1 and TRBJ2-1, with D possibly called TRBD1 or TRBD2 (5 bases each). Germline V gene lookup returns CDR1 LGHDT and CDR2 YNNKEL (reference sequence). This CDR3 spans 14 amino acids. The germline V and J ends were trimmed by 0 bases and 8 bases, with 11 bases remaining between them. In nucleotides, the CDR3 is TGTGCCAGCAGCCAAGATCCCGGGACCCATGAGCAGTTCTTC. Translating it yields CASSQDPGTHEQFF.

The J gene is TRBJ1-6, the V gene TRBV4-3, with D maybe TRBD1 (5 bases). The germline V gene has CDR1 LGHNA and CDR2 YSLEER. Trimming shortened V by 4 bases and J by 7 bases, and 20 bases separated the two germline ends. The CDR3 has 17 residues. CDR3 amino acids: CASSPSPTDRRNSPLHF. CDR3 nucleotides: TGCGCCAGCAGCCCCTCCCCCACCGACAGAAGGAATTCACCCCTCCACTTT.